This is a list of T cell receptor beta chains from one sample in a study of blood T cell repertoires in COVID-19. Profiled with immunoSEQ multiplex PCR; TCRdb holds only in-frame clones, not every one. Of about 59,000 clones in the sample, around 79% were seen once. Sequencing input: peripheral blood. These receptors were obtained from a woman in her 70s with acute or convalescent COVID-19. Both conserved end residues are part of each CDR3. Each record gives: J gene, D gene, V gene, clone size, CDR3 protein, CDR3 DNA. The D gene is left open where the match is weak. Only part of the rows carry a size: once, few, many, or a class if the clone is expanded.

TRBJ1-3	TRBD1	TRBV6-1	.	CASSGRKGQGAGNTIYF	TGTGCCAGCAGTGGTCGTAAGGGACAGGGGGCTGGAAACACCATATATTTT
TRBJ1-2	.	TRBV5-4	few	CASSYGGRQNYGYTF	TGTGCCAGCAGCTACGGAGGACGCCAGAACTATGGCTACACCTTC
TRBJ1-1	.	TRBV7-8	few	CASSPTALNTEAFF	TGTGCCAGCAGCCCGACAGCCTTGAACACTGAAGCTTTCTTT
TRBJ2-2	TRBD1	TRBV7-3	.	CASSLGPGGGGELFF	TGTGCCAGCAGCTTAGGGCCAGGGGGCGGCGGGGAGCTGTTTTTT
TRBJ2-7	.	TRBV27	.	CASSSRTGFSYEQYF	TGTGCCAGCAGTTCCCGAACAGGATTTTCCTACGAGCAGTACTTC
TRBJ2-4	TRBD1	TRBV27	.	CASSLKVPGGDVAKNIQYF	TGTGCCAGCAGTTTAAAAGTTCCAGGGGGCGATGTTGCCAAAAACATTCAGTACTTC
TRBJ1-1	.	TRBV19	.	CASSTRLTRSTEAFF	TGTGCCAGTAGTACCAGGTTAACACGCAGCACTGAAGCTTTCTTT
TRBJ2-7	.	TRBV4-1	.	CASSLEGGDEQYF	TGCGCCAGCAGCCTGGAAGGAGGGGACGAGCAGTACTTC
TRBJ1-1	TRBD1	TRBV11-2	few	CASSSGTGFVNTEAFF	TGTGCCAGCAGCTCCGGGACAGGGTTTGTGAACACTGAAGCTTTCTTT
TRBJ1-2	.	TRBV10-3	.	CAISVSPRAYGYTF	TGTGCCATCAGTGTATCCCCACGCGCCTATGGCTACACCTTC
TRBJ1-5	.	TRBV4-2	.	CASSPGEGPPQPQHF	TGTGCCAGCAGCCCAGGGGAGGGTCCTCCCCAGCCCCAGCATTTT
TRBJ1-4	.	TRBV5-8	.	CASSLGETATNEKLFF	TGTGCCAGCAGCTTGGGGGAGACTGCAACTAATGAAAAACTGTTTTTT
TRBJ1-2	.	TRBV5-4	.	CASSFGQNYGYTF	TGTGCCAGCAGCTTTGGACAGAACTATGGCTACACCTTC
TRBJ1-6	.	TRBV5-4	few	CASSPDSHNSPLHF	TGTGCCAGCAGCCCGGACAGCCATAATTCACCCCTCCACTTT
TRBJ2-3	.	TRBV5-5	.	CASSLRVRINIVGTDTQYF	TGTGCCAGCAGCTTGAGAGTCCGCATAAATATCGTGGGCACAGATACGCAGTATTTT
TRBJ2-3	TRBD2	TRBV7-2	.	CATIMTSGGLPDTQYF	TGTGCCACAATAATGACTAGCGGGGGGCTTCCAGATACGCAGTATTTT
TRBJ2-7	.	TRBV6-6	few	CASSYSGQSYEQYF	TGTGCCAGCAGTTACTCTGGACAAAGCTACGAGCAGTACTTC
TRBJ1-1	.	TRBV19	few	CASSINRANTEAFF	TGTGCCAGTAGTATTAACAGGGCAAACACTGAAGCTTTCTTT
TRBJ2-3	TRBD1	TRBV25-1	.	CASSFAGGRSTDTQYF	TGTGCCAGCAGTTTCGCAGGGGGCCGAAGCACAGATACGCAGTATTTT
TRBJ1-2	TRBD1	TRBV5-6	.	CASILQGARGYTF	TGTGCCAGCATCCTACAGGGGGCGCGTGGCTACACCTTC
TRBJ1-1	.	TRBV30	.	CAWSLGAGNTEAFF	TGTGCCTGGAGTCTAGGGGCAGGGAACACTGAAGCTTTCTTT
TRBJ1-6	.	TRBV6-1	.	CASSEAQWSSYNSPLHF	TGTGCCAGCAGTGAAGCGCAGTGGAGCTCCTATAATTCACCCCTCCACTTT
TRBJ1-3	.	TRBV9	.	CASSGSPGFSGNTIYF	TGTGCCAGCAGCGGTAGCCCCGGGTTCTCTGGAAACACCATATATTTT
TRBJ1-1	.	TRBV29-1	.	CSVDRDYTEAFF	TGCAGCGTTGACAGGGATTACACTGAAGCTTTCTTT
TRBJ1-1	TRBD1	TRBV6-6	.	CASKDAGGLHTEAFF	TGTGCCAGCAAGGATGCAGGGGGGCTGCACACTGAAGCTTTCTTT
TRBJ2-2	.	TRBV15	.	CATSRDRKGAGELFF	TGTGCCACCAGCAGAGATCGAAAAGGGGCCGGGGAGCTGTTTTTT
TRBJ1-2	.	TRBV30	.	CAWSVRAPYGYTF	TGTGCCTGGAGTGTGAGGGCCCCTTATGGCTACACCTTC
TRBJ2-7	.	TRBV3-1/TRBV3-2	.	CASSSRLFHEQYF	TGTGCCAGCAGCTCGAGACTGTTCCACGAGCAGTACTTC
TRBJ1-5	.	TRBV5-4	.	CASSPGRNQPQHF	TGTGCCAGCAGCCCCGGGAGGAATCAGCCCCAGCATTTT
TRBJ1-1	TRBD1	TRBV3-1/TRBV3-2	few	CASKYRGSGTEAFF	TGTGCCAGCAAGTACAGGGGGTCCGGCACTGAAGCTTTCTTT
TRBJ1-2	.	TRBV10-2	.	CASSEKPGHGYTF	TGCGCCAGCAGTGAGAAGCCAGGGCATGGCTACACCTTC
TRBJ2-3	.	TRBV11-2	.	CASSLGPTDTQYF	TGTGCCAGCAGCTTAGGGCCCACAGATACGCAGTATTTT
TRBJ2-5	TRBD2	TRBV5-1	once	CASSRGGGETQYF	TGCGCCAGCAGTCGCGGGGGGGGCGAGACCCAGTACTTC
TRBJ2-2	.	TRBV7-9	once	CASSQGAGELFF	TGTGCCAGCAGCCAAGGGGCCGGGGAGCTGTTTTTT
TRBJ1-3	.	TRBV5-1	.	CASSLSDAAPGNTIYF	TGCGCCAGCAGCTTGTCCGATGCCGCGCCTGGAAACACCATATATTTT
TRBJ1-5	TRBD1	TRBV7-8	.	CASSPRTGDQPQHF	TGTGCCAGCAGCCCCCGCACAGGGGATCAGCCCCAGCATTTT
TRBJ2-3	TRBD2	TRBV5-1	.	CASSLPLAGAPTDTQYF	TGCGCCAGCAGCTTGCCCCTAGCGGGGGCCCCCACAGATACGCAGTATTTT
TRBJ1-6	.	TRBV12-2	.	CASRFFPSSYNSPLHF	TGTGCAAGTCGCTTTTTCCCGAGCTCCTATAATTCACCCCTCCACTTT
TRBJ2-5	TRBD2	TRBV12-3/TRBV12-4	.	CASSQSGGPTYF	TGTGCCAGCAGTCAGAGCGGGGGGCCAACGTACTTC
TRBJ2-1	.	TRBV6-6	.	CATTPGGANEQFF	TGTGCCACAACCCCCGGGGGAGCGAATGAGCAGTTCTTC
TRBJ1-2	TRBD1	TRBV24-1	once	CATSDSGGWGYTF	TGTGCCACCAGTGATTCAGGGGGCTGGGGCTACACCTTC